The 22 T cell receptor beta chains below come from one sample, sequenced in a study of blood T cell repertoires in COVID-19. Assay used: immunoSEQ multiplex PCR; TCRdb lists only in-frame clones, some missing. This table has under 200,000 clones, roughly three quarters appearing once. Material: peripheral blood. The source is a man in his sixties with active or convalescent COVID-19.

This clone was counted only a few times. V is TRBV30 and J is TRBJ2-1; D not certain. Trimming removed 0 bases from V and 5 bases from J, with 11 bases in between. Germline values: CDR1 GTSNPN, CDR2 SVGIG (reference sequence). This CDR3 is 14 amino acids long. CDR3 region: CAWSVLYRNNEQFF. The CDR3 nucleotides read TGTGCCTGGAGTGTACTATACCGAAACAATGAGCAGTTCTTC.

This clone was seen only once. CDR3 region: CASNNPSVAETQYF. DNA of the CDR3: TGTGCCAGCAACAATCCCTCAGTGGCAGAGACCCAGTACTTC. V usage is TRBV11-1 and J usage is TRBJ2-5; D unresolved. The V gene lost 7 bases and the J gene lost 4 bases, with 16 bases spanning the gap. The CDR3 is made up of 14 amino acids. Per germline, CDR1 SGHAT and CDR2 FQDESV (reference sequence).

The chain has TRBV4-3 and TRBJ1-5; D is possibly TRBD1 (6 bases). This CDR3 spans 11 amino acids. Germline values: CDR1 LGHNA, CDR2 YSLEER. The CDR3 DNA reads as TGCCCCCAGGGGTGGGATCAGCCCCAGCATTTT. It is translated as CPQGWDQPQHF.

This clone was counted a single time. This chain connects TRBV4-3 to TRBJ2-3; 11 bases agree with TRBD2. The CDR3 is 16 residues long. The germline gives CDR1 LGHNA, CDR2 YSLEER. V trimming: 0 bases; J trimming: 3 bases; junction bases outside the gene matches: 2. For the CDR3, the DNA is TGCGCCAGCAGCCAAGAGGCTAGCGGGAGGACAGATACGCAGTATTTT. Residues: CASSQEASGRTDTQYF.

The rearrangement joins TRBV7-8 to TRBJ1-2; 7 bases agree with TRBD1. The CDR3 length is 16 residues. Germline trimming cut 2 bases from V and 0 bases from J; bases unmatched to any gene: 6. Germline V CDR1 and CDR2: SGHVS, FQNEAQ. CDR3 bases: TGTGCCAGCAGCTTACTTCCTGGGACAGCTAACTATGGCTACACCTTC. It specifies CASSLLPGTANYGYTF.

The chain joins TRBV7-8 to TRBJ2-3; 7 bases agree with TRBD1. This CDR3 region has 17 residues. CDR1 is SGHVS and CDR2 is FQNEAQ in the germline V gene. V lost 1 base, J lost 2 bases, and 9 bases stayed unmatched. The CDR3 coding sequence is TGTGCCAGCAGCTTAGGAGGGACAGTTCTACCCACAGATACGCAGTATTTT. Amino acid sequence: CASSLGGTVLPTDTQYF.

The chain uses TRBV5-6 and TRBJ2-7, with D unresolved. Germline V gene sequence: CDR1 SGHDT, CDR2 YYEEEE. The germline V and J ends were trimmed by 6 bases and 0 bases, with 10 bases remaining between them. The CDR3 is 13 amino acids. The CDR3 region has the DNA TGTGCCAGCACCTTAATCGGCTCCTACGAGCAGTACTTC. Translating it yields CASTLIGSYEQYF.

V usage is TRBV19 and J usage is TRBJ2-2; perhaps TRBD2 as D (6 bases). The length of the CDR3 is 14 residues. The V and J ends lost 3 bases and 1 base respectively, with 6 bases between them. Germline V CDR1 and CDR2: LNHDA, SQIVND (reference sequence). This CDR3 is CASSIGRNTGELFF. CDR3 coding DNA: TGTGCCAGTAGTATCGGGAGGAACACCGGGGAGCTGTTTTTT.

The chain couples TRBV7-2 to TRBJ2-2; D gene ambiguous. V lost 1 base and J 4 bases, leaving 10 bases between the germline ends. The CDR3 consists of 15 residues. The germline gives CDR1 SGHTA, CDR2 FQGNSA. The CDR3 sequence is CASSLGKEITGELFF. For the CDR3, the DNA is TGTGCCAGCAGCTTAGGCAAGGAGATCACCGGGGAGCTGTTTTTT.

The sample holds a few counts of this clone. The chain links TRBV27 to TRBJ1-6; 9 bases match TRBD1. The germline gives CDR1 MNHEY, CDR2 SMNVEV (reference sequence). The ends lost 3 bases at V and 7 bases at J; junction bases unmatched: 4. The CDR3 length is 15 residues. The CDR3 protein is CASSFGTGRNSPLHF. In DNA form, the CDR3 reads TGTGCCAGCAGTTTCGGGACAGGGAGAAATTCACCCCTCCACTTT.

This chain connects TRBV6-6 to TRBJ2-7; 14 positions agree with TRBD2. The junction had 6 bases not matched to a gene; V was cut back by 6 bases and J by 2 bases. The germline gives CDR1 MNHNY, CDR2 SVGAGI (reference sequence). The CDR3 totals 16 residues. The CDR3 DNA is TGTGCCAGCAGCAAGGCGGGACTAGCGGGAGCCTACGAGCAGTACTTC. It codes for CASSKAGLAGAYEQYF.

J is TRBJ2-2 and V is TRBV5-4; 9 bases fit TRBD1. The CDR3 contains 14 residues. J gave up 6 bases and V 2 bases, and 2 bases lay outside the gene matches. Germline CDR1 reads SGHNT; CDR2 reads YYREEE (reference sequence). The CDR3 loop is CASSLTGGPGELFF. The CDR3 DNA follows: TGTGCCAGCAGCTTAACAGGGGGCCCCGGGGAGCTGTTTTTT.

The chain joins TRBV7-3 to TRBJ2-2, with 7 nucleotides matching TRBD2. The CDR3 is made up of 15 amino acids. V lost 2 bases, J lost 4 bases, and 4 bases stayed unmatched. Germline-derived CDR1 and CDR2 are SGHTA and FQGTGA. The CDR3 loop is CASSLGGSVTGELFF. CDR3 bases: TGTGCCAGCAGCTTAGGCGGGAGTGTCACCGGGGAGCTGTTTTTT.

The chain has TRBV4-1 and TRBJ2-1, with a possible D match to TRBD2 (5 bases). The CDR3 totals 13 residues. Germline CDR1 is MGHRA and CDR2 is YSYEKL. The V and J ends lost 3 bases and 5 bases respectively, with 8 bases between them. The CDR3 is CASSHGLDNEQFF. CDR3 nucleotides: TGCGCCAGCAGCCACGGACTGGACAATGAGCAGTTCTTC.

V is TRBV15 and J is TRBJ2-1, with TRBD2 as a possible D gene (5 bases). CDR1 is LNHNV and CDR2 is YYDKDF in the germline V gene (reference sequence). This CDR3 has 15 residues. V was shortened by 6 bases and J by 5 bases, with 17 bases between the two germline ends. The CDR3 DNA reads as TGTGCCACCAGGCCTCGTAATGGGAGAGACAATGAGCAGTTCTTC. Translation: CATRPRNGRDNEQFF.

V gene TRBV2 combines with J gene TRBJ2-2, with D unresolved. The CDR3 extends over 14 amino acids. V gave up 6 bases and J gave up 1 base, with 9 bases separating them. Germline-derived CDR1 and CDR2 are SNHLY and FYNNEI. Written as DNA, the CDR3 is TGTGCCAGCAGCCTGGGCAGGAACACCGGGGAGCTGTTTTTT. Encoded protein: CASSLGRNTGELFF.

The chain carries TRBV9 and TRBJ2-1; 7 positions agree with TRBD2. The V gene end was trimmed by 7 bases and the J gene end by 4 bases; junction bases not matched to a gene: 5. The length of the CDR3 is 13 residues. CDR1 SGDLS and CDR2 YYNGEE come from the germline V gene. The DNA of the CDR3 is TGTGCCAGCTCCCCCGGGGGGTACAATGAGCAGTTCTTC. Translation gives CASSPGGYNEQFF.

V and J are TRBV19 and TRBJ2-1, with 7 positions matching TRBD2. Trimming removed 2 bases from V and 5 bases from J; junction bases left unmatched: 6. The CDR3 extends over 15 amino acids. From germline, CDR1 is LNHDA and CDR2 SQIVND (reference sequence). CDR3 sequence reads: CASSIREAINNEQFF. The CDR3 coding sequence is TGTGCCAGTAGTATACGGGAGGCCATAAACAATGAGCAGTTCTTC.

The chain joins TRBV19 to TRBJ2-1; TRBD2 agrees at 11 bases. This CDR3 is built from 15 residues. From germline, CDR1 is LNHDA and CDR2 SQIVND (reference sequence). V was pared by 5 bases and J by 7 bases, with 7 bases of the junction left unmatched. The CDR3 region is CASSEGLAAGNEQFF. CDR3 sequence (DNA): TGTGCCAGTAGTGAGGGACTAGCGGCGGGGAATGAGCAGTTCTTC.

The chain is built from TRBV28 and TRBJ1-5; 11 positions agree with TRBD1. The V and J ends lost 5 bases and 4 bases, in that order; junction bases with no gene match: 7. Germline CDR1 MDHEN, CDR2 SYDVKM. This CDR3 has 16 amino acids. The CDR3 nucleotides read TGTGCCAGCAGTGCTCGGACAGGGGGCTTTAATCAGCCCCAGCATTTT. Translation: CASSARTGGFNQPQHF.

The chain is built from TRBV7-3 and TRBJ2-7; D possibly corresponds to TRBD2 (6 bases). Trimming took off 5 bases at V and 6 bases at J, with 11 bases between the two ends. The CDR3 length is 12 residues. Germline CDR1 reads SGHTA; CDR2 reads FQGTGA. CDR3 protein: CASSRARGEQYF. The CDR3 DNA reads TGTGCCAGCAGCCGTGCGCGGGGCGAGCAGTACTTC.

The gene calls are TRBV19 and TRBJ1-1, with 7 bases matching TRBD1. V dropped 8 bases and J dropped 3; count of bases not matched to a gene: 6. This CDR3 spans 13 amino acids. Germline assignment: CDR1 LNHDA and CDR2 SQIVND (reference sequence). The CDR3 DNA is TGTGCCAGTTCAGGGGGATGGGACACTGAAGCTTTCTTT. Protein: CASSGGWDTEAFF.